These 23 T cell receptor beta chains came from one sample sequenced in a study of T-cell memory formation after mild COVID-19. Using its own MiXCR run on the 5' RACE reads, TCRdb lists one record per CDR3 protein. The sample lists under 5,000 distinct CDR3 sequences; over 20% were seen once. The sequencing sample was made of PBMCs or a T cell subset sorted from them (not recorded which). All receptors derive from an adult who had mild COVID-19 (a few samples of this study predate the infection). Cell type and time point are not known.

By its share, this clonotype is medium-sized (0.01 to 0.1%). For the CDR3, the DNA is TGTGCCAGCAGTTTTAGCGGCACTGAAGCTTTCTTT. It yields the protein CASSFSGTEAFF. V usage is TRBV12-3 or TRBV12-4 and J usage is TRBJ1-1; D uncertain. This CDR3 contains 12 residues. Trimming shortened V by 3 bases and J by 4 bases, and 6 bases separated the two germline ends.

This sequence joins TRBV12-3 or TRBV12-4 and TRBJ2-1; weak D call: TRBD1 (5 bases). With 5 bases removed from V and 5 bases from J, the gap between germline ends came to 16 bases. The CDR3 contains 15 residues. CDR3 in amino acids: CASSNQGAGDNEQFF. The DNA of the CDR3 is TGTGCCAGCAGTAACCAGGGTGCCGGAGACAATGAGCAGTTCTTC.

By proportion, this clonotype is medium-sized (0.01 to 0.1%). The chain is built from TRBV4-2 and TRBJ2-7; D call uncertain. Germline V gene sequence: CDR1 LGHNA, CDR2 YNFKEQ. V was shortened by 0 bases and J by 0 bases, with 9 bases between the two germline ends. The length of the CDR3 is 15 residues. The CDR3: CASSQESAPSYEQYF. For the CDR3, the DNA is TGTGCCAGCAGCCAAGAATCCGCTCCCTCCTACGAGCAGTACTTC.

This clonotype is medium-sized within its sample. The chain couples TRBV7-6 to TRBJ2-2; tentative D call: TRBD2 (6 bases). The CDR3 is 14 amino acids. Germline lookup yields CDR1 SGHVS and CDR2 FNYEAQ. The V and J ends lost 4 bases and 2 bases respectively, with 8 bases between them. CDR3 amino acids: CASSSGTNTGELFF. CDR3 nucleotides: TGTGCCAGCAGCTCGGGGACTAACACCGGGGAGCTGTTTTTT.

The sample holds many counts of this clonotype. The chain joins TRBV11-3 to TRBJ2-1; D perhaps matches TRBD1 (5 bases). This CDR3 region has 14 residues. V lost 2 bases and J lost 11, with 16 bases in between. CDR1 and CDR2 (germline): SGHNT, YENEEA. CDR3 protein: CASSLPNAPDKQFF. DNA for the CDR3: TGTGCCAGCAGCTTACCGAATGCTCCGGACAAGCAGTTCTTC.

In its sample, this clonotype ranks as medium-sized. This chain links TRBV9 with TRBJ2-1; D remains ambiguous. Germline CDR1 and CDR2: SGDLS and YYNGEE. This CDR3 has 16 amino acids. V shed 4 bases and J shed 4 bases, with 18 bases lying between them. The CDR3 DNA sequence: TGTGCCAGCAGCCGGACCCTTGTCCCCTCTTACAATGAGCAGTTCTTC. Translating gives CASSRTLVPSYNEQFF.

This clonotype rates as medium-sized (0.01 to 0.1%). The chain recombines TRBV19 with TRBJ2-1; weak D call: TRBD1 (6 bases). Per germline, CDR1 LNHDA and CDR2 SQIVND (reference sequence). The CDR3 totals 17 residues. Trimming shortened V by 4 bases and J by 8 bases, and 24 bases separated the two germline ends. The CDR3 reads CASSSHARTVVRDEQFF. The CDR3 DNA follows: TGTGCCAGTAGTAGCCACGCCAGGACAGTGGTTAGGGATGAGCAGTTCTTC.

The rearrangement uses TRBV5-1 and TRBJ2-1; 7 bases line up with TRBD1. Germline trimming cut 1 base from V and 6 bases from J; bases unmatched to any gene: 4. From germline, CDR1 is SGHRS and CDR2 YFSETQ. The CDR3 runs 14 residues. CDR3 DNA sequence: TGCGCCAGCAGCTTGAACCCAGGGGGCAATGAGCAGTTCTTC. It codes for CASSLNPGGNEQFF.

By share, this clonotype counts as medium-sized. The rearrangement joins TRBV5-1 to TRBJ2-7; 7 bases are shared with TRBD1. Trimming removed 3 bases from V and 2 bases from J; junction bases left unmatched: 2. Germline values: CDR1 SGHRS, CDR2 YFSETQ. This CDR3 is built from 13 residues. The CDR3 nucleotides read TGCGCCAGCAGCTGGGGACAGACCTACGAGCAGTACTTC. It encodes CASSWGQTYEQYF.

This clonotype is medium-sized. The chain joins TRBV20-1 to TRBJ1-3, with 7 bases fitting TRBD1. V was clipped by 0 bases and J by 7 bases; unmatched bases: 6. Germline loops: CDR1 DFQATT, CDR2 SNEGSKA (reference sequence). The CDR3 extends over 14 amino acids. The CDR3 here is CSARDQSGGNTIYF. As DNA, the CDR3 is TGCAGTGCTAGAGATCAATCAGGGGGGAACACCATATATTTT.

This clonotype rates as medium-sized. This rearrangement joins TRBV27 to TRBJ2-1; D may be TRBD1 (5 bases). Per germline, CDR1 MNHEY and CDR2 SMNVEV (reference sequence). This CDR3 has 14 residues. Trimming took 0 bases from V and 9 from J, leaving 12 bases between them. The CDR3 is CASSLSMGLSEQFF. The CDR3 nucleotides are TGTGCCAGCAGTTTATCGATGGGGCTAAGTGAGCAGTTCTTC.

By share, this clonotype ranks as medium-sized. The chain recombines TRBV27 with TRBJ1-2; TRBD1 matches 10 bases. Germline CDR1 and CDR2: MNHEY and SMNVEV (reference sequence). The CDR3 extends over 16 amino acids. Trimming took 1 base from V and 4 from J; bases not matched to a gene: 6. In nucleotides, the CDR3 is TGTGCCAGCAGTTTATGGGACAGGGGAAGACCCTATGGCTACACCTTC. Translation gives CASSLWDRGRPYGYTF.

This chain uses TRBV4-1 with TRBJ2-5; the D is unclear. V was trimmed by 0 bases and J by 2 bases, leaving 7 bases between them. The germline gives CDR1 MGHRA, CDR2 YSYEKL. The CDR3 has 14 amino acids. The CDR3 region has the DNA TGCGCCAGCAGCCAAGATAACAAGCAAGAGACCCAGTACTTC. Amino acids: CASSQDNKQETQYF.

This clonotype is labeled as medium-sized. CDR3 DNA sequence: TGTGCCAGCACCTCGACAGGGGGCGAGAACAATTCACCCCTCCACTTT. The encoded protein is CASTSTGGENNSPLHF. This rearrangement joins TRBV6-2 or TRBV6-3 to TRBJ1-6; 10 bases map to TRBD1. Trimming removed 7 bases from V and 7 bases from J; junction bases left unmatched: 10. The CDR3 covers 16 residues. From germline, CDR1 is MNHEY and CDR2 SVGEGT.

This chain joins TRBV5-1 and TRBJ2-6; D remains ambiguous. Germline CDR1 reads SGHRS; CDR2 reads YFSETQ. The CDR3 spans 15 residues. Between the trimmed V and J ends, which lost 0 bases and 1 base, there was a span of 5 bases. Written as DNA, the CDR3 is TGCGCCAGCAGCTTGGTGGAGTCTGGGGCCAACGTCCTGACTTTC. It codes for CASSLVESGANVLTF.

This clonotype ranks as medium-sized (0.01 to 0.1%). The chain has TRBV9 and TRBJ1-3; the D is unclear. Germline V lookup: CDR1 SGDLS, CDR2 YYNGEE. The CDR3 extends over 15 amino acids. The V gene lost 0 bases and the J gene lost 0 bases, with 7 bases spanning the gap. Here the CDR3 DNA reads TGTGCCAGCAGCGTAGGTGGAGACTCTGGAAACACCATATATTTT. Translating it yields CASSVGGDSGNTIYF.

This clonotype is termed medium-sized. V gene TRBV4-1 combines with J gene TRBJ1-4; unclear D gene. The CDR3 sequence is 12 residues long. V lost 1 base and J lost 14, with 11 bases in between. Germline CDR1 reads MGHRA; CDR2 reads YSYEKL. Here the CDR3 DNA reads TGCGCCAGCAGCCAAGTAAGTGGAGGTCTGTTTTTT. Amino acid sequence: CASSQVSGGLFF.

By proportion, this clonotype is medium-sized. The DNA of the CDR3 is TGTGCCATCAGTTTGGGACAATCCCCCGTGACAGATACGCAGTATTTT. This encodes CAISLGQSPVTDTQYF. The V gene is TRBV10-3, the J gene TRBJ2-3; the D gene is possibly TRBD1 (6 bases). The CDR3 runs 16 residues. V was pared by 5 bases and J by 3 bases, with 18 bases between. Germline V gene lookup returns CDR1 ENHRY and CDR2 SYGVKD.

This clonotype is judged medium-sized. The CDR3 spells CSARDQDPSQPQHF. The CDR3, as DNA: TGCAGTGCTAGAGATCAAGACCCTAGTCAGCCCCAGCATTTT. The chain carries TRBV20-1 and TRBJ1-5, with D hard to call. Between the trimmed V and J ends, which lost 0 bases and 6 bases, there was a span of 12 bases. From germline, CDR1 is DFQATT and CDR2 SNEGSKA (reference sequence). The CDR3 covers 14 residues.

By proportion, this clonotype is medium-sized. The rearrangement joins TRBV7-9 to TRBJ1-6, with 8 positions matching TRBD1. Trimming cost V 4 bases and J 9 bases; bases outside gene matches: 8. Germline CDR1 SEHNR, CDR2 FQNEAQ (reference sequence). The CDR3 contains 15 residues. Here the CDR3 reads CASSSDRELGSPLHF. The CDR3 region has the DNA TGTGCCAGCAGCTCGGACAGGGAGCTCGGTTCACCCCTCCACTTT.

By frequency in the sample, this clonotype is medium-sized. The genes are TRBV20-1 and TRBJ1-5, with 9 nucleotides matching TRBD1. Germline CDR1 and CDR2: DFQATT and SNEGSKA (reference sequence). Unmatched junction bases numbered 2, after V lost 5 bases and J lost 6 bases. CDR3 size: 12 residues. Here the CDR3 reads CSARQGVQPQHF. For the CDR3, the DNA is TGCAGTGCTCGACAGGGGGTTCAGCCCCAGCATTTT.

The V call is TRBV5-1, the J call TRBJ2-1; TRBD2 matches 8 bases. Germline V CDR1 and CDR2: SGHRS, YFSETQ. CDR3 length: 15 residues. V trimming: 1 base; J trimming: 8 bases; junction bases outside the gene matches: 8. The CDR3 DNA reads TGCGCCAGCAGCTTGCTCAGCGGGAGTGAGGATGAGCAGTTCTTC. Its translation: CASSLLSGSEDEQFF. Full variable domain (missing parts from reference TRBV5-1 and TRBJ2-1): KAGVTQTPRYLIKTRGQQVTLSCSPISGHRSVSWYQQTPGQGLQFLFEYFSETQRNKGNFPGRFSGRQFSNSRSEMNVSTLELGDSALYLCASSLLSGSEDEQFFGPGTRLTVL.

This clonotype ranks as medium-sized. CDR3 DNA sequence: TGTGCCAGCAGTTTAAGCAATGAGCAGTTCTTC. It codes for CASSLSNEQFF. V is TRBV12-3 or TRBV12-4 and J is TRBJ2-1; D remains ambiguous. Trimming took 2 bases from V and 6 from J, leaving 2 bases between them. CDR3 length: 11 amino acids.